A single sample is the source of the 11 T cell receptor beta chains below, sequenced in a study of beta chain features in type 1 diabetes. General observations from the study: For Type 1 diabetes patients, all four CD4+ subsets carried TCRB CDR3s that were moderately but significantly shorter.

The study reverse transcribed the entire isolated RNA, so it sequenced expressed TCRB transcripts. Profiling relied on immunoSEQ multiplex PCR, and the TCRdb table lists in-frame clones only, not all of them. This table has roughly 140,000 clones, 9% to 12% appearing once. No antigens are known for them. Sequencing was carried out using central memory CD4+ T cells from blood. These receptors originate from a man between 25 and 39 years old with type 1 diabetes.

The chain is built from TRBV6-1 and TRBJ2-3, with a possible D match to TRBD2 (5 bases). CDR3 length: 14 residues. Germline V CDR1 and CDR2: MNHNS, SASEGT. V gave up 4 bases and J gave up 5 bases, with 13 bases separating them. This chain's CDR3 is CASSVSGGGDTQYF. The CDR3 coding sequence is TGTGCCAGCAGTGTCAGCGGAGGAGGAGATACGCAGTATTTT.

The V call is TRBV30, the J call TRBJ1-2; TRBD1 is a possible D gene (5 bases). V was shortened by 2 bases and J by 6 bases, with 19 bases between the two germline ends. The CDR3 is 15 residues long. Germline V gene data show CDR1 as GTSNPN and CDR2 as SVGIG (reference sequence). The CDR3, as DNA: TGTGCCTGGAGTCTACAAGCGTCCGGGGGTAATGGCTACACCTTC. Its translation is CAWSLQASGGNGYTF.

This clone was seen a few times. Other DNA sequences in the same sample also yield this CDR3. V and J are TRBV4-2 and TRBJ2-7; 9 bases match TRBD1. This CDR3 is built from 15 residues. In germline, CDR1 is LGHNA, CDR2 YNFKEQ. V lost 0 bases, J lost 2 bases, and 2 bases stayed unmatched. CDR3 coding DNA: TGTGCCAGCAGCCAAGAGGGACAGGGACCCTACGAGCAGTACTTC. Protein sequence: CASSQEGQGPYEQYF.

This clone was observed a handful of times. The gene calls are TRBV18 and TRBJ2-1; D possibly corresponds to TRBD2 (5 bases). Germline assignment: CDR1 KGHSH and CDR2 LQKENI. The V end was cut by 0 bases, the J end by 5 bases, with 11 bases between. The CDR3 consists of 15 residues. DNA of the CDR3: TGTGCCAGCTCACCACCGAACGGGATGAACAATGAGCAGTTCTTC. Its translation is CASSPPNGMNNEQFF.

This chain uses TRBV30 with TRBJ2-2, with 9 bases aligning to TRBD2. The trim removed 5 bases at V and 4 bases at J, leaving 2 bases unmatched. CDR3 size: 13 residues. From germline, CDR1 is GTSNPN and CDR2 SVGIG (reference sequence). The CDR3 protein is CAWDSGGTGELFF. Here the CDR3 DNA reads TGTGCCTGGGATAGCGGGGGCACCGGGGAGCTGTTTTTT.

In nucleotides, the CDR3 is TGTGCCAGCAGTGAAAGGGACAGGGCTCAGCCCCAGCATTTT. Protein product: CASSERDRAQPQHF. The chain links TRBV2 to TRBJ1-5; TRBD1 matches at 9 bases. Trimming took 2 bases from V and 6 from J; bases not matched to a gene: 2. The length of the CDR3 is 14 residues. Germline values: CDR1 SNHLY, CDR2 FYNNEI.

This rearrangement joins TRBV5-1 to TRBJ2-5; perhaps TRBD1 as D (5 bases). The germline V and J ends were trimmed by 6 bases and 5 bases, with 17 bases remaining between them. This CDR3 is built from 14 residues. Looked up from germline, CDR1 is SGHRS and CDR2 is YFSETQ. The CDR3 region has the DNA TGCGCCAGCACCGAGGCAGGTGGGGCGGAGACCCAGTACTTC. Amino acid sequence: CASTEAGGAETQYF. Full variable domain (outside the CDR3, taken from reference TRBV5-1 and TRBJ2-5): KAGVTQTPRYLIKTRGQQVTLSCSPISGHRSVSWYQQTPGQGLQFLFEYFSETQRNKGNFPGRFSGRQFSNSRSEMNVSTLELGDSALYLCASTEAGGAETQYFGPGTRLLVL.

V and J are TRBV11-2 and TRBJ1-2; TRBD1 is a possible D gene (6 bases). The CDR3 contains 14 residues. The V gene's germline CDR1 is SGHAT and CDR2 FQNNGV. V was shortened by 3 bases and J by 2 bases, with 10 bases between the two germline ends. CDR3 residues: CASSLETGNYGYTF. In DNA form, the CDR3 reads TGTGCCAGCAGCTTGGAGACAGGCAACTATGGCTACACCTTC.

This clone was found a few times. CDR3 protein: CASSFKLDRAYEQYF. The CDR3 DNA is TGTGCCAGCAGCTTCAAACTAGACAGGGCCTACGAGCAGTACTTC. The V gene is TRBV7-2, the J gene TRBJ2-5, with 7 bases lining up with TRBD1. The J call may be in error: the DNA end matches TRBJ2-7 better. CDR1 and CDR2 (germline): SGHTA, FQGNSA. The CDR3 runs 15 residues.

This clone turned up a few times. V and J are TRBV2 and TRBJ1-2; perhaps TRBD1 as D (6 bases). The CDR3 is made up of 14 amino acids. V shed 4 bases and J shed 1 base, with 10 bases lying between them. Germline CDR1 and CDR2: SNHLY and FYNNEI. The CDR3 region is CASSADSRNYGYTF. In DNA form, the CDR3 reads TGTGCCAGCAGTGCGGACAGCCGTAACTATGGCTACACCTTC.

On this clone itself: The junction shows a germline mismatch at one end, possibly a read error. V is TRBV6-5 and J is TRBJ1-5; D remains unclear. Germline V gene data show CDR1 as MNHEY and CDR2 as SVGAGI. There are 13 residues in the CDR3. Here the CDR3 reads CASSEFRDQPQHF. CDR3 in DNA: TGCGCCAGCAGTGAGTTTCGAGATCAGCCCCAGCATTTT.